The entry that follows covers one T cell receptor beta chain sequence. Trimming pared 4 bases from V and 10 bases from J, leaving 8 bases between. The CDR3 sequence is 10 residues long. The method was immunoSEQ multiplex PCR; TCRdb's version includes in-frame clones alone and lacks a portion of them. The sample lists 55,000 to 60,000 clones, over 85% occurring once. The sample is drawn from a study of technical replicates of blood from a few donors. The clonotype comes from a human donor in good health. Some clones in this sample may be carry-over from other donors' samples. Sequencing used PBMCs. V is TRBV5-3 and J is TRBJ1-2; D remains ambiguous. TRBV5-3 is an open reading frame whose function is uncertain. CDR3 sequence reads: CARSEAIYTF. CDR3 in DNA: TGTGCCAGAAGCGAAGCGATCTACACCTTC.